This is a list of T cell receptor beta chains from one sample in a study of identical twins. TCRdb processed the 5' RACE reads anew with MiXCR; each CDR3 protein has one entry. This sample has a few hundred thousand distinct CDR3 sequences; about 8.9% occur once, and the top ten carry approximately 3%. These data also formed part of another study, on yellow fever vaccine responses in identical twins.

Sample: CD8+ T cells sorted from blood. All receptors come from a woman aged 18 to 35 in good health. The CDR3 runs from the conserved cysteine through the conserved F or W. D genes are given only for firm matches. Clone size is shown for a subset of rows, as once, few, many or a class of expanded clone.

v_call,d_call,clone_size,j_call,cdr3_aa,cdr3_nt
TRBV20-1,TRBD1,many,TRBJ2-7,CSAAGTGNKYEQYF,TGCAGTGCGGCCGGGACAGGGAACAAGTACGAGCAGTACTTC
TRBV10-3,TRBD2,many,TRBJ2-3,CAISASGRDTQYF,TGTGCCATCAGTGCTAGCGGGAGAGATACGCAGTATTTT
TRBV28,NA,NA,TRBJ2-2,CASSLFGERQAGELFF,TGTGCCAGCAGTTTATTTGGGGAACGGCAGGCCGGGGAGCTGTTTTTT
TRBV12-3/TRBV12-4,NA,many,TRBJ2-5,CASSSQGYETQYF,TGTGCCAGCAGTTCTCAGGGATACGAGACCCAGTACTTC
TRBV7-6,TRBD1,NA,TRBJ2-1,CASSLVGDSRGSYNEQFF,TGTGCCAGCAGCTTAGTAGGGGACAGCCGTGGCTCCTACAATGAGCAGTTCTTC
TRBV6-1,NA,NA,TRBJ2-5,CASSATFGETQYF,TGTGCCAGCAGCGCCACCTTTGGGGAGACCCAGTACTTC
TRBV4-2,NA,few,TRBJ2-2,CASSQESRGPRWLFF,TGTGCCAGCAGCCAAGAATCGCGGGGGCCTCGTTGGCTGTTTTTT
TRBV7-9,NA,few,TRBJ2-7,CASRRTAAPYEQYF,TGTGCCAGCAGACGGACAGCCGCCCCCTACGAGCAGTACTTC
TRBV9,TRBD1,few,TRBJ2-7,CASSTTGATYEQYF,TGTGCCAGCAGTACGACAGGGGCCACCTACGAGCAGTACTTC
TRBV2,NA,many,TRBJ2-1,CASSEGVVLHEQFF,TGTGCCAGCAGTGAAGGGGTAGTCCTCCACGAGCAGTTCTTC
TRBV12-3/TRBV12-4,NA,many,TRBJ2-1,CASSWGDRYNEQFF,TGTGCCAGCAGTTGGGGGGATCGCTACAATGAGCAGTTCTTC
TRBV18,NA,NA,TRBJ2-2,CASSPALAALHRPGELFF,TGTGCCAGCTCACCAGCGCTAGCCGCTCTACATCGACCCGGGGAGCTGTTTTTT
TRBV28,TRBD1,few,TRBJ2-7,CASSPRDRGLREQYF,TGTGCCAGCAGTCCCCGGGACAGGGGGCTGCGGGAGCAGTACTTC